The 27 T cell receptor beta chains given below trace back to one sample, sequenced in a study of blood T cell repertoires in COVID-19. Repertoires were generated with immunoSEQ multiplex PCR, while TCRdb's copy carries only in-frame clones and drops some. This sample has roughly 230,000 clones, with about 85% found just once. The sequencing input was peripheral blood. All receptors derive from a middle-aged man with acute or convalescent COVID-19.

CDR3 sequence: CASSGTSKRGSVANTGELFF. The CDR3 DNA is TGTGCCAGCAGTGGGACATCAAAACGGGGTAGCGTTGCGAACACCGGGGAGCTGTTTTTT. V usage is TRBV28 and J usage is TRBJ2-2; D is possibly TRBD1 (6 bases). This CDR3 region has 20 residues. The V end lost 5 bases, the J end lost 0 bases, and 25 bases lay between the germline ends. In germline, CDR1 is MDHEN, CDR2 SYDVKM.

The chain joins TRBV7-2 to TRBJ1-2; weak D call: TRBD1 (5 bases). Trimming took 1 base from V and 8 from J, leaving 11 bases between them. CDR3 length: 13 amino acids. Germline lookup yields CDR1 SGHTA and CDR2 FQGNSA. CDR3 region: CASSLEGVYGYTF. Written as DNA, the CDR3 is TGTGCCAGCAGCTTAGAAGGGGTATACGGCTACACCTTC.

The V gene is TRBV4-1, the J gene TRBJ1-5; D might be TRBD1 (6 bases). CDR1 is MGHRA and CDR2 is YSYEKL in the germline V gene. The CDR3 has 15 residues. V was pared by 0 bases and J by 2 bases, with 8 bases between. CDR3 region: CASSQDEGGNQPQHF. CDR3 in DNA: TGCGCCAGCAGCCAAGATGAGGGGGGCAATCAGCCCCAGCATTTT.

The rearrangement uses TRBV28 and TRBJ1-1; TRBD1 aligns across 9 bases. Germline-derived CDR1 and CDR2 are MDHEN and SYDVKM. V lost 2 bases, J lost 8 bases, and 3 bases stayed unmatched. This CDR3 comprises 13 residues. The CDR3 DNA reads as TGTGCCAGCAGTTTAGGGACAGGGACGGAAGCTTTCTTT. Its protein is CASSLGTGTEAFF. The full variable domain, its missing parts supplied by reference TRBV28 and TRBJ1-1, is DVKVTQSSRYLVKRTGEKVFLECVQDMDHENMFWYRQDPGLGLRLIYFSYDVKMKEKGDIPEGYSVSREKKERFSLILESASTNQTSMYLCASSLGTGTEAFFGQGTRLTVV.

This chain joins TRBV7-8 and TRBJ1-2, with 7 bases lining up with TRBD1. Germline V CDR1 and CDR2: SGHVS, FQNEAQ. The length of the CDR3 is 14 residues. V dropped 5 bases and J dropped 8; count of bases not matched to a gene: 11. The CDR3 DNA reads TGTGCCAGCAGCACCCAAGGGGGCGCGGGAGGCTACACCTTC. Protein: CASSTQGGAGGYTF.

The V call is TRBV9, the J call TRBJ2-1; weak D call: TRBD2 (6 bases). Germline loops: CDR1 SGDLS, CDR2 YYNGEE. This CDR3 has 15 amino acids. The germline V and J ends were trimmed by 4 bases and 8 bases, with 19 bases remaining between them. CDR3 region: CASSPSGIAEDEQFF. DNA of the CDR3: TGTGCCAGCAGCCCCTCGGGGATAGCGGAGGATGAGCAGTTCTTC.

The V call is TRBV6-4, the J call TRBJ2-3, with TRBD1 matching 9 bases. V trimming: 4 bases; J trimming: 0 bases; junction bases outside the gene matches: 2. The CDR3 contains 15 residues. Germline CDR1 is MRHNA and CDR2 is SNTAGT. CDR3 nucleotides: TGTGCCAGCAGTGCGGGGACAGGGAGCACAGATACGCAGTATTTT. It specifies CASSAGTGSTDTQYF.

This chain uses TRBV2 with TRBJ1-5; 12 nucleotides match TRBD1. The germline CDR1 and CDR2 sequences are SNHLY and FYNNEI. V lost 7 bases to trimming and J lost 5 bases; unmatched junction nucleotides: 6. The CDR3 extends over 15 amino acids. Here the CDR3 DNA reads TGTGCCAGCATGGGACAGGGGGCCTGGGATCAGCCCCAGCATTTT. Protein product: CASMGQGAWDQPQHF.

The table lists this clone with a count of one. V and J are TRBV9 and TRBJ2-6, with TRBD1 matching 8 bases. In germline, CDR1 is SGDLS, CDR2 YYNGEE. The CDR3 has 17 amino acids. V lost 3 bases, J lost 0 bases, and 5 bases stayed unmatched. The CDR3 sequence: CASSGTGQSSGANVLTF. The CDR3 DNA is TGTGCCAGCAGCGGGACAGGGCAAAGCTCTGGGGCCAACGTCCTGACTTTC.

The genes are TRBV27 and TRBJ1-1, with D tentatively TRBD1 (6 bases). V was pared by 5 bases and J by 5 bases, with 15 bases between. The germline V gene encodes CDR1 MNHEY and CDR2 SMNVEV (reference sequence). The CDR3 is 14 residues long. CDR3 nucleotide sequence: TGTGCCAGCAGTCGACTGAATCAGGGGACTGAAGCTTTCTTT. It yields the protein CASSRLNQGTEAFF.

The CDR3 DNA reads TGTGCCAGCAGCTTAGTCCGGACAGGAAGAAATGAAAAACTGTTTTTT. Protein: CASSLVRTGRNEKLFF. The chain couples TRBV11-2 to TRBJ1-4, with 7 bases aligning to TRBD1. V gave up 1 base and J gave up 5 bases; unmatched junction bases: 7. Germline values: CDR1 SGHAT, CDR2 FQNNGV. The CDR3 has 16 residues. The full variable domain, in which reference TRBV11-2 and TRBJ1-4 provide the parts outside the CDR3, is EAGVAQSPRYKIIEKRQSVAFWCNPISGHATLYWYQQILGQGPKLLIQFQNNGVVDDSQLPKDRFSAERLKGVDSTLKIQPAKLEDSAVYLCASSLVRTGRNEKLFFGSGTQLSVL.

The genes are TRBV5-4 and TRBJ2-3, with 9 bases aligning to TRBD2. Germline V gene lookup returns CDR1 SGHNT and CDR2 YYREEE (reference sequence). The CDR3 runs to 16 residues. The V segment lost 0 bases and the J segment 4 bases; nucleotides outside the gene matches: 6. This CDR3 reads CASSLAGGGASDTQYF. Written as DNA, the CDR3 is TGTGCCAGCAGCTTGGCCGGCGGGGGGGCATCAGATACGCAGTATTTT.

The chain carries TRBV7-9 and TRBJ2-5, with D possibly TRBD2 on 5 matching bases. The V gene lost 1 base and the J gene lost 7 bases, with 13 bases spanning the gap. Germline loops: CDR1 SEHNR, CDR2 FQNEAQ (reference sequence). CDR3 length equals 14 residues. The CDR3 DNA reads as TGTGCCAGCAGCTTAGGTGGGAGCCCAGGGACCCAGTACTTC. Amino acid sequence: CASSLGGSPGTQYF.

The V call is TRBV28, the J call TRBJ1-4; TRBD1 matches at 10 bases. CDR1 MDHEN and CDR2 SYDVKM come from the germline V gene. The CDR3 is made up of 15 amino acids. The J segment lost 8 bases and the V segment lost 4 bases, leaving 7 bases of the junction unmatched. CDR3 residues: CASSSQTGGGEKLFF. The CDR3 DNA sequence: TGTGCCAGCAGTTCCCAGACAGGGGGCGGCGAAAAACTGTTTTTT. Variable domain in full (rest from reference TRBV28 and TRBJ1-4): DVKVTQSSRYLVKRTGEKVFLECVQDMDHENMFWYRQDPGLGLRLIYFSYDVKMKEKGDIPEGYSVSREKKERFSLILESASTNQTSMYLCASSSQTGGGEKLFFGSGTQLSVL.

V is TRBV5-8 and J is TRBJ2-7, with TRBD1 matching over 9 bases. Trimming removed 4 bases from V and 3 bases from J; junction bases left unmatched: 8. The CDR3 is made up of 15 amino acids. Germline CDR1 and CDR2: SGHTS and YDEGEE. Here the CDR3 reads CASSGRDRVDYEQYF. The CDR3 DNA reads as TGTGCCAGCAGCGGCCGGGACAGGGTCGACTACGAGCAGTACTTC.

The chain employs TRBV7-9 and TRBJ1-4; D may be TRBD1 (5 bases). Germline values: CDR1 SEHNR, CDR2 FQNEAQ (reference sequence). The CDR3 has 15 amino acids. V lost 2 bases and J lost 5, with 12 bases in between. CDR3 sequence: CASSLRQPENEKLFF. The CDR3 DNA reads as TGTGCCAGCAGCTTAAGACAGCCGGAGAATGAAAAACTGTTTTTT.

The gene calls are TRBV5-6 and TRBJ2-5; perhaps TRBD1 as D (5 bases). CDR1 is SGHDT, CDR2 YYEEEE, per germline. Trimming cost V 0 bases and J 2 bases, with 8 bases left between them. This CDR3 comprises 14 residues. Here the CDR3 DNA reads TGTGCCAGCAGCTTGGACAGGATTCAAGAGACCCAGTACTTC. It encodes CASSLDRIQETQYF.

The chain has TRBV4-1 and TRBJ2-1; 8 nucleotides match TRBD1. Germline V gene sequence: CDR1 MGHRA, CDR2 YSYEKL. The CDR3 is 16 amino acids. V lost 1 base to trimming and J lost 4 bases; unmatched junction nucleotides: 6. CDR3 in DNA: TGCGCCAGCAGCCAAGTCGTGAACAGGGGGTACAATGAGCAGTTCTTC. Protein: CASSQVVNRGYNEQFF.

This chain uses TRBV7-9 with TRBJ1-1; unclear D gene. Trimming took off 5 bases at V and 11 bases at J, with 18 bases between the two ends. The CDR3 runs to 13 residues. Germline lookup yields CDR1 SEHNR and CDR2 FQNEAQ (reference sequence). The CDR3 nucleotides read TGTGCCAGCAGCCCCCGGTGGCAATACGGGGCTTTCTTT. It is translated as CASSPRWQYGAFF.

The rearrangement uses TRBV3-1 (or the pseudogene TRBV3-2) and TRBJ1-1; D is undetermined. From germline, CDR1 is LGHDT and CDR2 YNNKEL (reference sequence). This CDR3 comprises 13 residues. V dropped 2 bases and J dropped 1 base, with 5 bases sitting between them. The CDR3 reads CASSQNKNTEAFF. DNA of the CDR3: TGTGCCAGCAGCCAAAACAAGAACACTGAAGCTTTCTTT.

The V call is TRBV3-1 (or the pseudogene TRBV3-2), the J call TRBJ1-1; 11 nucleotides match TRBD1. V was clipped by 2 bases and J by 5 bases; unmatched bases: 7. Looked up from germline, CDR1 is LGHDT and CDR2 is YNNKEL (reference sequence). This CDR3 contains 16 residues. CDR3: CASSQLQGQGGTEAFF. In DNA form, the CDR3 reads TGTGCCAGCAGCCAACTACAGGGACAGGGGGGTACTGAAGCTTTCTTT.

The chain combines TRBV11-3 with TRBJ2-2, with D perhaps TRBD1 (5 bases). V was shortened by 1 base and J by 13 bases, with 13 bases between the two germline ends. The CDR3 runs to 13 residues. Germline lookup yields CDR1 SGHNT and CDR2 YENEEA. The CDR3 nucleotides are TGTGCCAGCAGCTTAGCCAATCAGGGTGGGCTGTTTTTT. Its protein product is CASSLANQGGLFF.

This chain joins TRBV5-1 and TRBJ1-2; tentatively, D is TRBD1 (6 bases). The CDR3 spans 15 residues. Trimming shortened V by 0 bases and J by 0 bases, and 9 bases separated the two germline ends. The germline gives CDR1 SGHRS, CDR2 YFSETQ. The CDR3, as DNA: TGCGCCAGCAGCTTGGCAGGGGAAGCTAACTATGGCTACACCTTC. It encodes CASSLAGEANYGYTF.

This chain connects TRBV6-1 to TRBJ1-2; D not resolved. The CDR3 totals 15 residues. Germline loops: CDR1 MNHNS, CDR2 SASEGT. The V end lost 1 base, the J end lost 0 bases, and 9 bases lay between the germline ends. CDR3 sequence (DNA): TGTGCCAGCAGTGAAGGACACCAAGCTAACTATGGCTACACCTTC. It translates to CASSEGHQANYGYTF.

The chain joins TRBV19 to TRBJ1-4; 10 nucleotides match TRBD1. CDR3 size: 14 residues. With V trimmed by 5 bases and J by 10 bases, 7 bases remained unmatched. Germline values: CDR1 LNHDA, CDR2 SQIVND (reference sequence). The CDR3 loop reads CASSDRDRGGKLFF. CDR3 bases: TGTGCCAGTAGTGACCGGGACAGGGGAGGAAAACTGTTTTTT.

CDR3 DNA: TGTGCCAGCTTAGGGGCGGGGGCCAACGTCCTGACTTTC. This sequence encodes CASLGAGANVLTF. The chain employs TRBV2 and TRBJ2-6; possibly TRBD1 for D (5 bases). The CDR3 contains 13 residues. V was pared by 8 bases and J by 4 bases, with 9 bases between. The germline V gene has CDR1 SNHLY and CDR2 FYNNEI.

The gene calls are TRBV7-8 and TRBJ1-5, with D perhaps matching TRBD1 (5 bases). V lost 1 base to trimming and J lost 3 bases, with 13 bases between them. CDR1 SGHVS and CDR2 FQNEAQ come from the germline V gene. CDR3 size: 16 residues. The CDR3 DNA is TGTGCCAGCAGCTTAGAATCGGGGGGTATCAATCAGCCCCAGCATTTT. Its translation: CASSLESGGINQPQHF.